This entry lists 8 T cell receptor beta chains sequenced from one sample in a study of blood T cell repertoires in COVID-19. Sequencing was performed with immunoSEQ multiplex PCR; in TCRdb, only in-frame clones are kept and a portion is missing. The sample carries 70,000 to 90,000 clones, about 89% recorded once. The sequencing sample was made of PBMCs or T cells enriched from blood (not recorded which). The receptor source for this set is a woman in her 50s with acute COVID-19.

The gene calls are TRBV3-1 (or the pseudogene TRBV3-2) and TRBJ2-7, with 11 positions matching TRBD2. The length of the CDR3 is 15 residues. Germline V gives CDR1 LGHDT, CDR2 YNNKEL (reference sequence). V was pared by 0 bases and J by 7 bases, with 5 bases of the junction left unmatched. The CDR3 loop reads CASSQELAGGSEQYF. The CDR3 DNA sequence: TGTGCCAGCAGCCAAGAGCTAGCGGGAGGATCTGAGCAGTACTTC.

The CDR3 region has the DNA TGTGCCAGTAGTACCCGGGACTATGGCTACACCTTC. Its protein is CASSTRDYGYTF. The chain carries TRBV19 and TRBJ1-2; no clear D. The germline CDR1 and CDR2 sequences are LNHDA and SQIVND (reference sequence). The CDR3 runs to 12 residues. Trimming pared 4 bases from V and 3 bases from J, leaving 6 bases between. Filled out from reference TRBV19 and TRBJ1-2, the complete variable domain reads DGGITQSPKYLFRKEGQNVTLSCEQNLNHDAMYWYRQDPGQGLRLIYYSQIVNDFQKGDIAEGYSVSREKKESFPLTVTSAQKNPTAFYLCASSTRDYGYTFGSGTRLTVV.

Only one count was recorded for this clone. This sequence joins TRBV5-6 and TRBJ1-1; D is unclear. The CDR3 consists of 13 residues. V lost 5 bases and J lost 2, with 10 bases in between. Germline CDR1 and CDR2: SGHDT and YYEEEE. CDR3 bases: TGTGCCAGCAGTCTCGGGAGAAACACTGAAGCTTTCTTT. It codes for CASSLGRNTEAFF.

V and J are TRBV10-3 and TRBJ2-1, with 11 bases that match TRBD2. The germline V gene encodes CDR1 ENHRY and CDR2 SYGVKD. This CDR3 spans 16 amino acids. With 6 bases clipped from V and 7 bases from J, the junction kept 11 bases outside the gene matches. The CDR3 nucleotides are TGTGCCATCAGCACAAGTACTAGCGGGAGTATAAATGAGCAGTTCTTC. Protein product: CAISTSTSGSINEQFF.

The chain combines TRBV6-2 or TRBV6-3 with TRBJ1-2; maybe TRBD1 (6 bases). CDR1 is MNHEY and CDR2 is SVGEGT in the germline V gene. Between the trimmed V and J ends, which lost 4 bases and 7 bases, there was a span of 25 bases. This CDR3 is built from 17 residues. CDR3 in DNA: TGTGCCAGCAGTTCGTACGACAGGTACTATCTTAGGAGTGGCTACACCTTC. Protein sequence: CASSSYDRYYLRSGYTF.

This clone was found a few times. The chain carries TRBV19 and TRBJ2-3; 8 nucleotides agree with TRBD2. The CDR3 has 15 amino acids. The germline V gene encodes CDR1 LNHDA and CDR2 SQIVND (reference sequence). V was clipped by 2 bases and J by 5 bases; unmatched bases: 6. CDR3 sequence reads: CASSIPGLVGDTQYF. The CDR3 DNA reads as TGTGCCAGTAGTATACCGGGACTAGTCGGAGATACGCAGTATTTT.

The J gene is TRBJ1-1, the V gene TRBV6-5; D possibly corresponds to TRBD1 (5 bases). The CDR3 contains 13 residues. In germline, CDR1 is MNHEY, CDR2 SVGAGI. The V end was cut by 8 bases, the J end by 1 base, with 11 bases between. This CDR3 reads CASGTTGNTEAFF. The CDR3 bases are TGTGCCAGCGGAACAACAGGGAACACTGAAGCTTTCTTT.

This chain joins TRBV5-6 and TRBJ1-2; no definite D call. Germline V gene sequence: CDR1 SGHDT, CDR2 YYEEEE. CDR3 length equals 12 residues. V lost 1 base, J lost 7 bases, and 8 bases lay in between. The DNA for the CDR3 is TGTGCCAGCAGCTTGCTAGTCGTTGGCTACACCTTC. Protein sequence: CASSLLVVGYTF.